This record concerns one TCR beta chain sequence. The antigen remains undetermined. Individual cDNA molecules carried attached unique molecular identifiers. TCRdb reprocessed the 5' RACE reads via MiXCR and lists one record per CDR3 protein. The data show 80,000 or so distinct CDR3 sequences, over 12% seen once. The data belong to a study of early T cells in non-severe SARS-CoV-2 infection. About the research overall: Chains stayed unpaired after sequencing of bulk RNA from unsorted whole blood. Regarding the study as a whole: Matches to VDJdb favored anti-spike CD8 responses and missed private and CD4 specificities.

The germline V gene encodes CDR1 SGHAT and CDR2 FQDESV (reference sequence). Trimming cost V 5 bases and J 6 bases; bases outside gene matches: 11. The CDR3 spans 15 residues. The specimen was whole blood. This TCR derives from an adult who was a healthcare worker with PCR-confirmed SARS-CoV-2 infection or an uninfected control (not recorded which). The chain combines TRBV11-1 with TRBJ2-7, with 9 nucleotides matching TRBD2. The CDR3 spells CASSAPGTSKGEQYF. In DNA, the CDR3 is TGTGCCAGCAGCGCCCCCGGGACTAGCAAGGGCGAGCAGTACTTC.